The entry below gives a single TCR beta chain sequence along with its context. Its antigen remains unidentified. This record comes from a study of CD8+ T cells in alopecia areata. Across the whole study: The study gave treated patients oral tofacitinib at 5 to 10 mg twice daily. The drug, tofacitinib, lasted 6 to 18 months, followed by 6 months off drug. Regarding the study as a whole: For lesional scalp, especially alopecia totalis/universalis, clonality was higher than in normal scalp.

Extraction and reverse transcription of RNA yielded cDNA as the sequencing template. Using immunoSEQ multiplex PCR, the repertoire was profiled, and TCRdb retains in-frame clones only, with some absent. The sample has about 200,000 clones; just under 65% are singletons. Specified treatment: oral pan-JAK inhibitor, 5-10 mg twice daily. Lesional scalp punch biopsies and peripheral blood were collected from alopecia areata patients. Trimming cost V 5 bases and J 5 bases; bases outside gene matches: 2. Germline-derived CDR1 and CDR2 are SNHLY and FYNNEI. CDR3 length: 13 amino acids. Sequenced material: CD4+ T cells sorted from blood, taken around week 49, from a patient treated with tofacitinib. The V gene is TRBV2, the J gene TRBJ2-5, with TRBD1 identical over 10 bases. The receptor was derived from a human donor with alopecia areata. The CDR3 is CASSWTGGETQYF. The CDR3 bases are TGTGCCAGCAGTTGGACAGGGGGGGAGACCCAGTACTTC.